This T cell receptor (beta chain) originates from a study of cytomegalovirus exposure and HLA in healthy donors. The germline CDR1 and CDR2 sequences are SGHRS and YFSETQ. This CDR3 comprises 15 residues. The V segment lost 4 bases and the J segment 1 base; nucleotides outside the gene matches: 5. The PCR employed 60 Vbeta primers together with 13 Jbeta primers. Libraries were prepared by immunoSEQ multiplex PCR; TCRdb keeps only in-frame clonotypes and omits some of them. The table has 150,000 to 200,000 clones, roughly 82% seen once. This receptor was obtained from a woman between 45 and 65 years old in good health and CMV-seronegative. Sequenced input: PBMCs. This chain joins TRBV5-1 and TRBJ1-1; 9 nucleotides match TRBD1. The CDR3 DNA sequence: TGCGCCAGCAGCGGGGGGACAGGGCCGAACACTGAAGCTTTCTTT. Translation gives CASSGGTGPNTEAFF.